This TCR beta chain appears in the sequencing data of a study of T cells after yellow fever vaccination. General observations from the study: The secondary response was weaker but peaked faster, day 5 versus 15. The study re-detected most primary-vaccination clones after the booster (approximately 96% CD4, 80% to 90% CD8). Any FACS-sorted repertoire could hold abundant clonotypes that contaminate it from the bulk population.

5'RACE template switching added a universal primer site and UMIs to TCR cDNA. One entry per CDR3 protein results from TCRdb running MiXCR on the 5' RACE reads. The sample carries 300,000 to 400,000 distinct CDR3 sequences, 9.5% to 15% recorded once. Turning to this clonotype: Antigen: not known.

This CDR3 region has 13 residues. The V gene end was trimmed by 2 bases and the J gene end by 0 bases; junction bases not matched to a gene: 0. Germline CDR1 is SQVTM and CDR2 is ANQGSEA. The TCR comes from a young man who received the YFV17D yellow fever vaccine. The chain uses TRBV29-1 and TRBJ1-1, with 7 nucleotides matching TRBD1. Sequencing used CD4+ T cells sorted from PBMCs, obtained 15 days after the yellow fever booster vaccination. The CDR3 spells CSVERGLNTEAFF. CDR3 nucleotides: TGCAGCGTTGAAAGGGGGCTGAACACTGAAGCTTTCTTT.